These 25 T cell receptor beta chains were sequenced from one sample in a study of cytomegalovirus exposure and HLA in healthy donors. Use of 60 Vbeta and 13 Jbeta primers characterized the PCR. Only in-frame clones appear in the TCRdb table, and some are missing; sequencing was by immunoSEQ multiplex PCR. The table includes about 97,000 clones, about four fifths detected once. The specimen sequenced was PBMCs. These receptors came from a man between 40 and 49 years old in good health and CMV-seropositive.

The J gene is TRBJ2-1, the V gene TRBV27; possibly TRBD1 for D (6 bases). Germline V lookup: CDR1 MNHEY, CDR2 SMNVEV (reference sequence). This CDR3 has 13 residues. Trimming cost V 4 bases and J 5 bases, with 9 bases left between them. The CDR3 DNA reads as TGTGCCAGCAGTTGGACAGTGAACAATGAGCAGTTCTTC. Amino acids: CASSWTVNNEQFF.

V usage is TRBV28 and J usage is TRBJ2-7, with 7 positions matching TRBD1. Per the germline V gene, CDR1 is MDHEN and CDR2 is SYDVKM. V gave up 3 bases and J gave up 5 bases; unmatched junction bases: 4. The CDR3 loop spans 13 amino acids. The CDR3 is CASSLPTGNEQYF. In DNA, the CDR3 is TGTGCCAGCAGTTTGCCGACAGGGAACGAGCAGTACTTC.

The chain is built from TRBV11-1 and TRBJ2-1; 7 bases match TRBD1. The J segment lost 6 bases and the V segment lost 5 bases, leaving 10 bases of the junction unmatched. The CDR3 runs to 15 residues. Germline CDR1 is SGHAT and CDR2 is FQDESV (reference sequence). CDR3 DNA sequence: TGTGCCAGCAGCGCAGACAGGGCCTCCCTCAATGAGCAGTTCTTC. The encoded protein is CASSADRASLNEQFF.

The gene calls are TRBV5-1 and TRBJ2-7; TRBD2 aligns across 9 bases. After removal of 0 bases from V and 7 bases from J, the junction contained 5 bases not matched to a gene. CDR3 length: 14 amino acids. Germline V gene lookup returns CDR1 SGHRS and CDR2 YFSETQ. This CDR3 reads CASSLASGGSEQYF. CDR3 nucleotide sequence: TGCGCCAGCAGCTTGGCAAGCGGGGGGAGTGAGCAGTACTTC.

This chain uses TRBV5-1 with TRBJ2-7; perhaps TRBD2 as D (5 bases). This CDR3 region has 14 residues. V dropped 1 base and J dropped 6 bases, with 14 bases sitting between them. Germline V gene data show CDR1 as SGHRS and CDR2 as YFSETQ. Here the CDR3 DNA reads TGCGCCAGCAGCTTGAACGCAGGAAGCGGCGAGCAGTACTTC. Its protein is CASSLNAGSGEQYF. Using reference TRBV5-1 and TRBJ2-7 for the parts outside the CDR3, the full variable domain is KAGVTQTPRYLIKTRGQQVTLSCSPISGHRSVSWYQQTPGQGLQFLFEYFSETQRNKGNFPGRFSGRQFSNSRSEMNVSTLELGDSALYLCASSLNAGSGEQYFGPGTRLTVT.

This rearrangement joins TRBV5-1 to TRBJ2-1; 7 positions match TRBD2. This CDR3 contains 15 residues. J gave up 3 bases and V 8 bases, and 11 bases lay outside the gene matches. Germline lookup yields CDR1 SGHRS and CDR2 YFSETQ. The CDR3 region has the DNA TGCGCCAGTCGAGCATGGGGGGAGGGCTACAATGAGCAGTTCTTC. It translates to CASRAWGEGYNEQFF. Drawing the rest from reference TRBV5-1 and TRBJ2-1, the complete variable domain is KAGVTQTPRYLIKTRGQQVTLSCSPISGHRSVSWYQQTPGQGLQFLFEYFSETQRNKGNFPGRFSGRQFSNSRSEMNVSTLELGDSALYLCASRAWGEGYNEQFFGPGTRLTVL.

This chain links TRBV9 with TRBJ1-2, with 9 positions matching TRBD1. Germline V gene lookup returns CDR1 SGDLS and CDR2 YYNGEE. The CDR3 is 19 amino acids. Trimming removed 0 bases from V and 1 base from J; junction bases left unmatched: 13. CDR3 residues: CASSVVPRDRATINYGYTF. CDR3 in DNA: TGTGCCAGCAGCGTAGTCCCACGGGACAGGGCTACCATTAACTATGGCTACACCTTC.

In this sample, this clone turned up a few times. The rearrangement uses TRBV27 and TRBJ2-2; 10 bases align to TRBD1. Germline V gene lookup returns CDR1 MNHEY and CDR2 SMNVEV (reference sequence). Unmatched junction bases numbered 7, after V lost 7 bases and J lost 2 bases. The CDR3 length is 16 residues. The CDR3 sequence: CASMDRDRGNTGELFF. Here the CDR3 DNA reads TGTGCCAGCATGGATCGGGACAGGGGTAACACCGGGGAGCTGTTTTTT.

This sequence joins TRBV5-5 and TRBJ1-3; tentatively, D is TRBD1 (5 bases). Germline CDR1 is SGHKS and CDR2 is YYEKEE (reference sequence). This CDR3 is 14 amino acids long. Trimming pared 4 bases from V and 8 bases from J, leaving 16 bases between. DNA of the CDR3: TGTGCCAGCAGCCCATCTTCGGGGGTCTACACCATATATTTT. Translating it yields CASSPSSGVYTIYF.

This rearrangement joins TRBV6-1 to TRBJ1-5; tentatively, D is TRBD1 (5 bases). The CDR3 runs to 14 residues. Trimming removed 1 base from V and 6 bases from J, with 10 bases in between. Germline V gene data show CDR1 as MNHNS and CDR2 as SASEGT. This CDR3 reads CASSEGQGSQPQHF. CDR3 nucleotides: TGTGCCAGCAGTGAAGGGCAGGGAAGTCAGCCCCAGCATTTT.

This clone has a handful of counts. V usage is TRBV10-1 and J usage is TRBJ2-7, with 8 bases that match TRBD2. The CDR3 sequence is 15 residues long. J gave up 3 bases and V 5 bases, and 9 bases lay outside the gene matches. Germline CDR1 and CDR2: WNHNN and SYGVQD (reference sequence). The CDR3 region is CASSRRRSGSYEQYF. As DNA, the CDR3 is TGCGCCAGCAGTCGTCGTCGAAGCGGGAGCTACGAGCAGTACTTC.

This chain links TRBV28 with TRBJ2-3, with a tentative D call TRBD2 (5 bases). The CDR3 is 12 residues long. V lost 6 bases and J 1 base, leaving 5 bases between the germline ends. In germline, CDR1 is MDHEN, CDR2 SYDVKM. The CDR3 DNA follows: TGTGCCAGCAGGGAGGGCACAGATACGCAGTATTTT. It encodes CASREGTDTQYF.

The chain joins TRBV27 to TRBJ1-2; 8 bases agree with TRBD1. The ends lost 2 bases at V and 8 bases at J; junction bases unmatched: 7. CDR1 is MNHEY and CDR2 is SMNVEV in the germline V gene (reference sequence). The CDR3 extends over 14 amino acids. The CDR3 nucleotides read TGTGCCAGCAGTTTAAGTAGGACAGGGTTAGGCTACACCTTC. As protein: CASSLSRTGLGYTF.

This chain links TRBV5-1 with TRBJ1-5, with unresolved D. Germline assignment: CDR1 SGHRS and CDR2 YFSETQ. V lost 4 bases and J lost 2, with 13 bases in between. The CDR3 consists of 15 residues. CDR3 region: CASSQAGEGNQPQHF. The CDR3 DNA is TGCGCCAGCAGCCAGGCCGGGGAAGGCAATCAGCCCCAGCATTTT.

This clone was detected a few times. The gene calls are TRBV19 and TRBJ2-3; D not resolved. The germline gives CDR1 LNHDA, CDR2 SQIVND (reference sequence). The CDR3 loop spans 13 amino acids. V was shortened by 10 bases and J by 1 base, with 12 bases between the two germline ends. This CDR3 reads CATTWAGTDTQYF. In DNA form, the CDR3 reads TGTGCCACAACTTGGGCTGGCACAGATACGCAGTATTTT.

This clone showed up just once. The rearrangement links TRBV19 to TRBJ1-6; the D is unclear. The CDR3 sequence is 14 residues long. Per germline, CDR1 LNHDA and CDR2 SQIVND (reference sequence). Trimming pared 2 bases from V and 10 bases from J, leaving 12 bases between. The CDR3 coding sequence is TGTGCCAGTAGTATAACCGGGGAGGACTCACCCCTCCACTTT. As protein: CASSITGEDSPLHF.

The chain joins TRBV19 to TRBJ1-2; 9 bases align to TRBD1. This CDR3 spans 14 amino acids. Germline trimming cut 2 bases from V and 7 bases from J; bases unmatched to any gene: 5. Germline values: CDR1 LNHDA, CDR2 SQIVND (reference sequence). The CDR3 sequence is CASSIQGQGSGYTF. Written as DNA, the CDR3 is TGTGCCAGTAGTATACAAGGACAGGGGAGTGGCTACACCTTC.

J is TRBJ1-3 and V is TRBV5-1; 10 nucleotides match TRBD1. This CDR3 has 16 residues. The V and J ends lost 3 bases and 4 bases, in that order; junction bases with no gene match: 7. The V gene's germline CDR1 is SGHRS and CDR2 YFSETQ. The CDR3 sequence is CASSSTGGTGGNTIYF. The CDR3 DNA sequence: TGCGCCAGCAGCTCGACAGGGGGCACGGGCGGAAACACCATATATTTT.

CDR3 DNA sequence: TGTGCCAGCAGTCCCAGCGGGAACACAGATACGCAGTATTTT. It is translated as CASSPSGNTDTQYF. The chain joins TRBV27 to TRBJ2-3, with TRBD2 matching 7 bases. Germline CDR1 reads MNHEY; CDR2 reads SMNVEV (reference sequence). J lost 2 bases, V lost 5 bases, and 4 bases had no gene match. The CDR3 covers 14 residues.

The CDR3 loop is CASSSRTGTNIQYF. For the CDR3, the DNA is TGTGCCAGCAGCTCCAGGACAGGGACAAACATTCAGTACTTC. V and J are TRBV11-2 and TRBJ2-4, with 8 bases that match TRBD1. CDR1 and CDR2 (germline): SGHAT, FQNNGV. V gave up 4 bases and J gave up 6 bases; unmatched junction bases: 5. The CDR3 is made up of 14 amino acids. The full variable domain, with the rest looked up from reference TRBV11-2 and TRBJ2-4, is EAGVAQSPRYKIIEKRQSVAFWCNPISGHATLYWYQQILGQGPKLLIQFQNNGVVDDSQLPKDRFSAERLKGVDSTLKIQPAKLEDSAVYLCASSSRTGTNIQYFGAGTRLSVL.

The chain is built from TRBV5-1 and TRBJ2-7, with 8 bases identical to TRBD1. The CDR3 has 12 residues. CDR1 SGHRS and CDR2 YFSETQ come from the germline V gene. V shed 3 bases, J shed 6 bases, and the junction held 2 bases outside the gene matches. The CDR3 sequence: CASSYGQGEQYF. The CDR3 DNA reads TGCGCCAGCAGCTACGGACAGGGCGAGCAGTACTTC.

In this sample, this clone turned up once. This rearrangement joins TRBV28 to TRBJ2-7, with 8 positions matching TRBD2. The CDR3 contains 16 residues. Per germline, CDR1 MDHEN and CDR2 SYDVKM. The trim removed 1 base at V and 2 bases at J, leaving 7 bases unmatched. This CDR3 reads CASSLYGIAGPYEQYF. DNA for the CDR3: TGTGCCAGCAGTTTATATGGAATAGCGGGACCCTACGAGCAGTACTTC.

The chain uses TRBV4-1 and TRBJ1-5; D unresolved. V dropped 0 bases and J dropped 7 bases, with 7 bases sitting between them. The CDR3 extends over 13 amino acids. The germline gives CDR1 MGHRA, CDR2 YSYEKL. The CDR3 reads CASSQEPEQPQHF. Written as DNA, the CDR3 is TGCGCCAGCAGCCAAGAACCTGAGCAGCCCCAGCATTTT.

V gene TRBV5-6 combines with J gene TRBJ2-7; weak D call: TRBD2 (6 bases). V was trimmed by 5 bases and J by 3 bases, leaving 27 bases between them. The CDR3 extends over 18 amino acids. Germline loops: CDR1 SGHDT, CDR2 YYEEEE. In nucleotides, the CDR3 is TGTGCCAGCAGACGTCTTTCGGAGGGATCCGATACTCTCTACGAGCAGTACTTC. Translated: CASRRLSEGSDTLYEQYF. Supplemented by reference TRBV5-6 and TRBJ2-7, the full variable domain reads DAGVTQSPTHLIKTRGQQVTLRCSPKSGHDTVSWYQQALGQGPQFIFQYYEEEERQRGNFPDRFSGHQFPNYSSELNVNALLLGDSALYLCASRRLSEGSDTLYEQYFGPGTRLTVT.

The rearrangement links TRBV7-3 to TRBJ1-1, with 7 bases that match TRBD1. The J segment lost 5 bases and the V segment lost 1 base, leaving 13 bases of the junction unmatched. The germline V gene has CDR1 SGHTA and CDR2 FQGTGA. The CDR3 contains 17 residues. CDR3 sequence (DNA): TGTGCCAGCAGCTTAAGAGGGGGCGCCGGCTCAGGAACTGAAGCTTTCTTT. Protein: CASSLRGGAGSGTEAFF.